Listed here are 19 T cell receptor beta chains from one sample, sequenced in a study of control samples from healthy donors and cancer patients. The table came from immunoSEQ multiplex PCR; TCRdb's copy has only in-frame clones and leaves some out. The repertoire consists of 130,000 or so clones, with 85% to 95% occurring once and the leading ten covering roughly 14%. Sequenced input: blood. The receptor set was obtained from a man aged 35-49 years in good health.

The genes are TRBV18 and TRBJ2-1, with 8 bases identical to TRBD2. The J segment lost 10 bases and the V segment lost 4 bases, leaving 15 bases of the junction unmatched. CDR1 and CDR2 (germline): KGHSH, LQKENI. This CDR3 has 16 amino acids. The CDR3 DNA reads TGTGCCAGCTCACAAACAGTACTAGCGGACCCTCAGGAGCAGTTCTTC. Translated: CASSQTVLADPQEQFF.

This chain joins TRBV6-1 and TRBJ1-3; D gene ambiguous. Trimming removed 2 bases from V and 1 base from J, with 15 bases in between. The CDR3 is 17 amino acids. Germline CDR1 is MNHNS and CDR2 is SASEGT. As DNA, the CDR3 is TGTGCCAGCAGTGAAAACTCGTTTCTGGGGTCTGGAAACACCATATATTTT. This gives the protein CASSENSFLGSGNTIYF.

CDR3 nucleotides: TGCGCCAGCAGGGACCCCGTTTTATGGGAGCAGTTCTTC. The encoded protein is CASRDPVLWEQFF. The chain is built from TRBV10-2 and TRBJ2-1, with no clear D. The CDR3 covers 13 residues. Trimming took off 6 bases at V and 10 bases at J, with 16 bases between the two ends. Germline V gene lookup returns CDR1 WSHSY and CDR2 SAAADI.

The chain has TRBV6-4 and TRBJ1-1, with 9 bases fitting TRBD1. This CDR3 is 14 amino acids long. J lost 1 base, V lost 6 bases, and 3 bases had no gene match. CDR1 is MRHNA, CDR2 SNTAGT, per germline. For the CDR3, the DNA is TGTGCCAGCAGGGACAGGGGACAGAACACTGAAGCTTTCTTT. This gives the protein CASRDRGQNTEAFF.

The rearrangement uses TRBV24-1 and TRBJ1-5; D uncertain. Trimming removed 7 bases at V and 0 bases at J, with 12 bases between. This CDR3 comprises 15 residues. Germline V lookup: CDR1 KGHDR, CDR2 SFDVKD. The CDR3: CATSPTPYSNQPQHF. The CDR3 DNA reads as TGTGCCACCAGCCCGACACCTTATAGCAATCAGCCCCAGCATTTT.

CDR3 sequence: CASSPLAESYNEQFF. DNA for the CDR3: TGTGCCAGCAGCCCACTAGCGGAATCCTACAATGAGCAGTTCTTC. V gene TRBV3-1 (or the pseudogene TRBV3-2) combines with J gene TRBJ2-1, with 8 bases identical to TRBD2. The V and J ends lost 4 bases and 1 base, in that order; junction bases with no gene match: 3. CDR3 size: 15 residues. Germline V gene data show CDR1 as LGHDT and CDR2 as YNNKEL (reference sequence).

V usage is TRBV29-1 and J usage is TRBJ1-3; no firm D call. Trimming removed 7 bases at V and 3 bases at J, with 7 bases between. The CDR3 consists of 11 residues. CDR1 is SQVTM, CDR2 ANQGSEA, per germline. CDR3 nucleotides: TGCAGCGGGAATCTTGGAAACACCATATATTTT. It yields the protein CSGNLGNTIYF.

The gene calls are TRBV7-9 and TRBJ1-6; no clear D gene. This CDR3 comprises 12 residues. Trimming took 8 bases from V and 7 from J, leaving 9 bases between them. Germline loops: CDR1 SEHNR, CDR2 FQNEAQ (reference sequence). In DNA, the CDR3 is TGTGCCAGCGGAGCAGAGAATTCACCCCTCCACTTT. Translation: CASGAENSPLHF.

The V and J genes are TRBV13 and TRBJ2-7, with D possibly matching TRBD2 (6 bases). V was cut by 4 bases and J by 1 base, with 29 bases left in between. Germline CDR1 and CDR2: PRHDT and FYEKMQ (reference sequence). The CDR3 covers 20 residues. The CDR3 region has the DNA TGTGCCAGCAGCTCCCAAGGGGATAGCGGACAAAACTGGAGGTCCTACGAGCAGTACTTC. As protein: CASSSQGDSGQNWRSYEQYF.

V and J are TRBV27 and TRBJ1-2, with D possibly TRBD1 on 5 matching bases. Germline V CDR1 and CDR2: MNHEY, SMNVEV (reference sequence). This CDR3 spans 15 amino acids. Trimming shortened V by 0 bases and J by 4 bases, and 12 bases separated the two germline ends. The CDR3 region is CASSLSSGLAYGYTF. The CDR3 DNA reads as TGTGCCAGCAGTTTATCTTCAGGGTTGGCCTATGGCTACACCTTC.

This chain connects TRBV5-1 to TRBJ1-1; D call uncertain. The germline V gene has CDR1 SGHRS and CDR2 YFSETQ. CDR3 size: 13 residues. V was pared by 2 bases and J by 2 bases, with 7 bases between. In nucleotides, the CDR3 is TGCGCCAGCAGCTTTTTCAGTAACACTGAAGCTTTCTTT. Its protein product is CASSFFSNTEAFF.

As DNA, the CDR3 is TGTGCCAGCAGTCCCCCGGACAGTCATAACTATGGCTACACCTTC. It codes for CASSPPDSHNYGYTF. The V call is TRBV27, the J call TRBJ1-2, with a tentative D call TRBD1 (6 bases). CDR1 MNHEY and CDR2 SMNVEV come from the germline V gene (reference sequence). The CDR3 has 15 amino acids. V was shortened by 5 bases and J by 1 base, with 14 bases between the two germline ends.

This chain joins TRBV3-1 (or the pseudogene TRBV3-2) and TRBJ1-4; D remains ambiguous. V shed 4 bases and J shed 7 bases, with 16 bases lying between them. The germline CDR1 and CDR2 sequences are LGHDT and YNNKEL (reference sequence). The CDR3 length is 15 residues. Here the CDR3 reads CASSPRRTVSEKLFF. DNA of the CDR3: TGTGCCAGCAGCCCGAGGCGGACGGTTAGTGAAAAACTGTTTTTT.

As for this clone: The junction departs from the called germline gene at one end, perhaps through a read error. The chain links TRBV6-4 to TRBJ2-4; TRBD1 or TRBD2 may be the D gene (5 bases each). The CDR3 is 10 amino acids. Germline CDR1 reads MRHNA; CDR2 reads SNTAGT. The CDR3 loop reads CASSDSGTDF. CDR3 coding DNA: TGTGCCAGCAGTGACTCGGGGACGGACTTC.

The chain has TRBV6-2 or TRBV6-3 and TRBJ2-2, with D possibly being TRBD1 or TRBD2 (6 bases each). V lost 1 base and J lost 3, with 12 bases in between. The CDR3 contains 16 residues. Germline V gene sequence: CDR1 MNHEY, CDR2 SVGEGT. The CDR3 nucleotides are TGTGCCAGCAGTTACTTGGGGGGCAGATACACCGGGGAGCTGTTTTTT. It specifies CASSYLGGRYTGELFF.

The rearrangement links TRBV15 to TRBJ2-1; 8 positions agree with TRBD2. Germline V gives CDR1 LNHNV, CDR2 YYDKDF (reference sequence). There are 17 residues in the CDR3. V dropped 0 bases and J dropped 4; count of bases not matched to a gene: 8. CDR3 bases: TGTGCCACCAGCAGAGATGCTGGGTCTAGCGGGTACAATGAGCAGTTCTTC. Translated: CATSRDAGSSGYNEQFF.

The chain links TRBV10-3 to TRBJ1-6, with D possibly matching TRBD1 (5 bases). The CDR3 totals 15 residues. Germline V gene data show CDR1 as ENHRY and CDR2 as SYGVKD. V lost 0 bases, J lost 2 bases, and 5 bases lay in between. CDR3 nucleotides: TGTGCCATCAGTGAGTCACAGGCCTATAATTCACCCCTCCACTTT. This gives the protein CAISESQAYNSPLHF.

The rearrangement links TRBV18 to TRBJ1-5; no clear D. The V gene's germline CDR1 is KGHSH and CDR2 LQKENI. The CDR3 runs 14 residues. Deletions cut 3 bases from V and 5 bases from J, with 11 bases between. As DNA, the CDR3 is TGTGCCAGCTCACCTTCTCACGGAGATCAGCCCCAGCATTTT. Its translation: CASSPSHGDQPQHF. Full variable domain (remainder filled in from reference TRBV18 and TRBJ1-5): NAGVMQNPRHLVRRRGQEARLRCSPMKGHSHVYWYRQLPEEGLKFMVYLQKENIIDESGMPKERFSAEFPKEGPSILRIQQVVRGDSAAYFCASSPSHGDQPQHFGDGTRLSIL.

The rearrangement uses TRBV6-6 and TRBJ1-3; D unclear. The CDR3 sequence is 16 residues long. Germline assignment: CDR1 MNHNY and CDR2 SVGAGI (reference sequence). V lost 2 bases to trimming and J lost 0 bases, with 11 bases between them. The CDR3 DNA reads as TGTGCCAGCAGTTACCCTTCCGCTTACTCTGGAAACACCATATATTTT. Encoded protein: CASSYPSAYSGNTIYF.